Each of the 32 T cell receptor beta chains below was sequenced from the same sample in a study of cytomegalovirus exposure and HLA in healthy donors. Amplification used 60 Vbeta primers and 13 Jbeta primers. Sequenced by immunoSEQ multiplex PCR; TCRdb stores in-frame clones only, minus some. Seen here are some 120,000 clones, approximately 81% observed once, and the top ten hold around 4.2%. Sequencing was done on a sample of PBMCs. The source of these receptors is a woman aged 25 to 45 in good health and CMV-seronegative.

V usage is TRBV5-8 and J usage is TRBJ2-3, with D possibly being TRBD1 (6 bases). Trimming shortened V by 0 bases and J by 1 base, and 18 bases separated the two germline ends. CDR3 size: 18 residues. CDR1 and CDR2 from the germline V gene are SGHTS and YDEGEE. In DNA, the CDR3 is TGTGCCAGCAGCTTGGGGGACACCGGATTGGGTGGCACAGATACGCAGTATTTT. Its translation: CASSLGDTGLGGTDTQYF.

This CDR3 is CASSKGHPGMIRNEQFF. As DNA, the CDR3 is TGTGCCAGCAGCAAAGGTCACCCGGGAATGATAAGGAATGAGCAGTTCTTC. The chain links TRBV21-1 to TRBJ2-1; the table gives TRBD2 as D, unverified against the DNA. TRBV21-1 represents a pseudogene. The CDR3 spans 17 residues.

V gene TRBV28 combines with J gene TRBJ1-2, with TRBD1 identical over 8 bases. The germline gives CDR1 MDHEN, CDR2 SYDVKM. The CDR3 totals 17 residues. The J segment lost 2 bases and the V segment lost 6 bases, leaving 14 bases of the junction unmatched. The CDR3, as DNA: TGTGCCAGCAGGTTCCCGACAGGGGTCCCCTCGAACTATGGCTACACCTTC. This encodes CASRFPTGVPSNYGYTF.

This chain's CDR3 is CASSIDQWTGRDTDTQYF. CDR3 coding DNA: TGTGCCAGTAGTATAGATCAATGGACAGGGCGAGACACAGATACGCAGTATTTT. The gene calls are TRBV19 and TRBJ2-3; 8 nucleotides agree with TRBD1. Germline CDR1 and CDR2: LNHDA and SQIVND (reference sequence). Unmatched junction bases numbered 10, after V lost 0 bases and J lost 2 bases. The CDR3 is 18 amino acids.

This chain links TRBV4-2 with TRBJ2-2, with no clear D. This CDR3 is 11 amino acids long. V lost 9 bases and J 5 bases, leaving 7 bases between the germline ends. In germline, CDR1 is LGHNA, CDR2 YNFKEQ. The DNA of the CDR3 is TGTGCCAGTACTCTTACCGGGGAGCTGTTTTTT. This codes for CASTLTGELFF.

The V call is TRBV7-2, the J call TRBJ2-2, with TRBD1 matching 8 bases. Germline V gene sequence: CDR1 SGHTA, CDR2 FQGNSA. The CDR3 length is 14 residues. Trimming took 2 bases from V and 6 from J; bases not matched to a gene: 2. CDR3 sequence (DNA): TGTGCCAGCAGCTTAATGACAGGGGCCGGGGAGCTGTTTTTT. Amino acids: CASSLMTGAGELFF.

This clone was found a few times. The chain has TRBV7-8 and TRBJ1-3; D unresolved. The CDR3 has 16 amino acids. Trimming left V 1 base short and J 0 bases short, with 10 bases between. Germline-derived CDR1 and CDR2 are SGHVS and FQNEAQ. Here the CDR3 DNA reads TGTGCCAGCAGCTTAGTGGCAGTTAACTCTGGAAACACCATATATTTT. Translation gives CASSLVAVNSGNTIYF. Together with reference TRBV7-8 and TRBJ1-3, the CDR3 gives the full variable domain: GAGVSQSPRYKVAKRGQDVALRCDPISGHVSLFWYQQALGQGPEFLTYFQNEAQLDKSGLPSDRFFAERPEGSVSTLKIQRTQQEDSAVYLCASSLVAVNSGNTIYFGEGSWLTVV.

This clone was found once. The chain carries TRBV13 and TRBJ2-5, with 7 bases lining up with TRBD2. This CDR3 has 13 amino acids. Trimming took 5 bases from V and 5 from J; bases not matched to a gene: 5. Germline V CDR1 and CDR2: PRHDT, FYEKMQ (reference sequence). CDR3 DNA sequence: TGTGCCAGCAGCGTGACTAGCTGGGAGACCCAGTACTTC. Protein sequence: CASSVTSWETQYF.

The chain employs TRBV19 and TRBJ1-1; D possibly corresponds to TRBD1 (5 bases). Germline V gene data show CDR1 as LNHDA and CDR2 as SQIVND (reference sequence). Trimming left V 4 bases short and J 1 base short, with 10 bases between. This CDR3 comprises 14 residues. The CDR3 sequence: CASSNVGGNTEAFF. The DNA for the CDR3 is TGTGCCAGTAGTAATGTGGGGGGGAACACTGAAGCTTTCTTT.

The gene calls are TRBV5-8 and TRBJ1-1; TRBD1 matches 8 bases. Germline CDR1 SGHTS, CDR2 YDEGEE. The CDR3 runs to 15 residues. The V and J ends lost 0 bases and 4 bases, in that order; junction bases with no gene match: 5. CDR3 nucleotides: TGTGCCAGCAGCTTGGGGGGGACAGGCCCCACTGAAGCTTTCTTT. Translation: CASSLGGTGPTEAFF. Full variable domain (rest looked up from reference TRBV5-8 and TRBJ1-1): EAGVTQSPTHLIKTRGQQATLRCSPISGHTSVYWYQQALGLGLQFLLWYDEGEERNRGNFPPRFSGRQFPNYSSELNVNALELEDSALYLCASSLGGTGPTEAFFGQGTRLTVV.

The CDR3 protein is CASSQDPDPTVPLYNEQFF. CDR3 DNA: TGTGCCAGCAGCCAAGATCCAGATCCGACAGTGCCTCTCTACAATGAGCAGTTCTTC. The V and J genes are TRBV4-2 and TRBJ2-1, with D possibly TRBD1 on 5 matching bases. The CDR3 covers 19 residues. With 0 bases removed from V and 3 bases from J, the gap between germline ends came to 21 bases. Germline loops: CDR1 LGHNA, CDR2 YNFKEQ.

V is TRBV7-9 and J is TRBJ2-2; D perhaps matches TRBD2 (5 bases). Deletions cut 5 bases from V and 0 bases from J, with 16 bases between. The length of the CDR3 is 17 residues. Germline CDR1 SEHNR, CDR2 FQNEAQ (reference sequence). The CDR3 loop reads CASSQTGIHSNTGELFF. CDR3 nucleotides: TGTGCCAGCAGCCAGACGGGGATCCACTCGAACACCGGGGAGCTGTTTTTT.

This clone was picked up one time. The chain joins TRBV6-4 to TRBJ2-7; D is possibly TRBD2 (5 bases). Germline V gives CDR1 MRHNA, CDR2 SNTAGT. V lost 4 bases and J 6 bases, leaving 13 bases between the germline ends. CDR3 length: 13 residues. The chain's CDR3 is CASSALPGSEQYF. The DNA of the CDR3 is TGTGCCAGCAGTGCCCTCCCGGGGAGCGAGCAGTACTTC.

This chain uses TRBV23-1 with TRBJ2-5; D may be TRBD1 (6 bases). TRBV23-1 is treated as an ORF (open reading frame) with a function not yet certain. The CDR3 length is 15 residues. V dropped 4 bases and J dropped 2 bases, with 14 bases sitting between them. CDR3 nucleotides: TGCGCCAGCAGTCTACCCGACAGGCCACAAGAGACCCAGTACTTC. Its protein product is CASSLPDRPQETQYF.

This clone was recorded once. The rearrangement joins TRBV10-1 to TRBJ2-1, with a weak D call TRBD2 (6 bases). V was pared by 3 bases and J by 4 bases, with 10 bases between. The V gene's germline CDR1 is WNHNN and CDR2 SYGVQD (reference sequence). The CDR3 contains 14 residues. CDR3: CASSDGTPYNEQFF. In DNA, the CDR3 is TGCGCCAGCAGTGATGGGACTCCATACAATGAGCAGTTCTTC.

V and J are TRBV27 and TRBJ2-7, with a weak D call TRBD2 (5 bases). Germline values: CDR1 MNHEY, CDR2 SMNVEV (reference sequence). The V gene lost 10 bases and the J gene lost 2 bases, with 12 bases spanning the gap. This CDR3 spans 12 amino acids. CDR3: CATSSGPYEQYF. CDR3 nucleotide sequence: TGTGCCACCTCCAGCGGCCCCTACGAGCAGTACTTC.

V usage is TRBV6-6 and J usage is TRBJ1-2; 10 bases align to TRBD1. This CDR3 comprises 15 residues. Unmatched junction bases numbered 8, after V lost 6 bases and J lost 4 bases. Germline V CDR1 and CDR2: MNHNY, SVGAGI (reference sequence). The CDR3 DNA follows: TGTGCCAGCAGGATGACAGGGGGCAGTTTCTATGGCTACACCTTC. As protein: CASRMTGGSFYGYTF.

This rearrangement joins TRBV5-8 to TRBJ2-1; 11 positions agree with TRBD2. Germline V gene sequence: CDR1 SGHTS, CDR2 YDEGEE. V was pared by 0 bases and J by 9 bases, with 11 bases of the junction left unmatched. CDR3 length: 17 amino acids. CDR3 coding DNA: TGTGCCAGCAGCTTGGCCCTCCTAGCGGGAGGTGATGGTGAGCAGTTCTTC. The encoded protein is CASSLALLAGGDGEQFF. Variable domain in full (rest from reference TRBV5-8 and TRBJ2-1): EAGVTQSPTHLIKTRGQQATLRCSPISGHTSVYWYQQALGLGLQFLLWYDEGEERNRGNFPPRFSGRQFPNYSSELNVNALELEDSALYLCASSLALLAGGDGEQFFGPGTRLTVL.

This chain links TRBV1 with TRBJ2-7; no check of the table's D call, TRBD2, against the DNA was made. TRBV1 has pseudogene status. The CDR3 is 15 residues long. The CDR3 DNA is TGCACCAGCAGCCAACCGACTAGGTTCTACTACGAGCAGTACTTC. This translates into CTSSQPTRFYYEQYF.

The chain combines TRBV19 with TRBJ2-7; 10 nucleotides line up with TRBD2. Germline V gene lookup returns CDR1 LNHDA and CDR2 SQIVND (reference sequence). The CDR3 runs 15 residues. V was pared by 10 bases and J by 0 bases, with 9 bases of the junction left unmatched. CDR3 bases: TGTGCCACCAAGTGGTCTAGCGGGAGCTCCTACGAGCAGTACTTC. It yields the protein CATKWSSGSSYEQYF.

The genes are TRBV29-1 and TRBJ1-2; 9 nucleotides align to TRBD1. This CDR3 is built from 15 residues. Germline loops: CDR1 SQVTM, CDR2 ANQGSEA. J was trimmed by 2 bases and V by 4 bases; bases with no gene match: 8. The CDR3 coding sequence is TGCAGCGTTGGGAAACAGGGGGCGCACAACTATGGCTACACCTTC. Amino acids: CSVGKQGAHNYGYTF.

This clone has only one observation. The V and J genes are TRBV7-9 and TRBJ2-1; D remains ambiguous. Deletions cut 1 base from V and 6 bases from J, with 16 bases between. This CDR3 is 16 amino acids long. The germline V gene has CDR1 SEHNR and CDR2 FQNEAQ (reference sequence). Written as DNA, the CDR3 is TGTGCCAGCAGCTTAGTTGTACTCCAAAACGGCAATGAGCAGTTCTTC. Translating gives CASSLVVLQNGNEQFF.

The chain has TRBV19 and TRBJ1-1; tentative D call: TRBD1 (6 bases). CDR1 and CDR2 from the germline V gene are LNHDA and SQIVND (reference sequence). This CDR3 contains 17 residues. The V end was cut by 1 base, the J end by 2 bases, with 17 bases between. This CDR3 reads CASSIVRGAGGNTEAFF. DNA for the CDR3: TGTGCCAGTAGTATAGTTCGGGGGGCGGGCGGAAACACTGAAGCTTTCTTT.

The gene calls are TRBV6-7 and TRBJ1-6; 9 bases are a match to TRBD1. TRBV6-7 is designated an ORF whose function remains uncertain. The CDR3 is 17 residues long. The V and J ends lost 2 bases and 1 base, in that order; junction bases with no gene match: 3. The CDR3 here is CASSYQQGASYNSPLHF. The DNA for the CDR3 is TGTGCCAGCAGTTACCAACAGGGGGCTTCCTATAATTCACCCCTCCACTTT.

The V gene is TRBV27, the J gene TRBJ2-2; D is perhaps TRBD2 (5 bases). The CDR3 consists of 14 residues. The V and J ends lost 5 bases and 4 bases respectively, with 11 bases between them. The germline CDR1 and CDR2 sequences are MNHEY and SMNVEV (reference sequence). The CDR3 nucleotides read TGTGCCAGCAGTCCCGGACTGATCACCGGGGAGCTGTTTTTT. Residues: CASSPGLITGELFF.

The V gene is TRBV28, the J gene TRBJ2-7; 7 positions match TRBD2. Trimming at V came to 5 bases and at J to 5 bases, leaving 12 bases not matched to a gene. This CDR3 is 15 amino acids long. Germline lookup yields CDR1 MDHEN and CDR2 SYDVKM. The CDR3 DNA sequence: TGTGCCAGCAGTCCTTTGAGGGAGGGCCAGGACGAGCAGTACTTC. Amino acids: CASSPLREGQDEQYF.

V usage is TRBV11-2 and J usage is TRBJ2-1; TRBD2 aligns across 9 bases. CDR1 is SGHAT, CDR2 FQNNGV, per germline. The trim removed 3 bases at V and 3 bases at J, leaving 3 bases unmatched. The CDR3 sequence is 15 residues long. The CDR3 sequence: CASSLGLAVYNEQFF. The CDR3 DNA follows: TGTGCCAGCAGCTTGGGACTAGCAGTCTACAATGAGCAGTTCTTC.

The genes are TRBV28 and TRBJ2-7; 12 nucleotides line up with TRBD2. The ends lost 6 bases at V and 5 bases at J; junction bases unmatched: 14. Germline V gene lookup returns CDR1 MDHEN and CDR2 SYDVKM. This CDR3 spans 17 amino acids. The CDR3 nucleotides are TGTGCCAGCAGCCAAGGGACTAGCGGGTGGGGTCGGGACGAGCAGTACTTC. Its translation: CASSQGTSGWGRDEQYF.

The genes are TRBV5-1 and TRBJ1-2, with 7 bases aligning to TRBD1. The J segment lost 6 bases and the V segment lost 5 bases, leaving 7 bases of the junction unmatched. From germline, CDR1 is SGHRS and CDR2 YFSETQ. The CDR3 sequence is 13 residues long. CDR3 coding DNA: TGCGCCAGCAGTCACGGACAGGTGAATGGCTACACCTTC. It encodes CASSHGQVNGYTF.

This chain uses TRBV5-1 with TRBJ2-3; 10 bases map to TRBD2. CDR1 is SGHRS, CDR2 YFSETQ, per germline. The CDR3 is made up of 16 amino acids. The J segment lost 2 bases and the V segment lost 4 bases, leaving 7 bases of the junction unmatched. CDR3 region: CASSTGTSVTTDTQYF. CDR3 nucleotides: TGCGCCAGCAGCACCGGGACTAGCGTCACCACAGATACGCAGTATTTT.

A few counts support this clone. The J gene is TRBJ1-5, the V gene TRBV5-6; 10 nucleotides match TRBD1. Per the germline V gene, CDR1 is SGHDT and CDR2 is YYEEEE. V shed 1 base and J 0 bases; nucleotides not matched to a gene: 10. The CDR3 extends over 19 amino acids. CDR3: CASSLLRDRGPSSNQPQHF. CDR3 DNA: TGTGCCAGCAGCTTGCTCCGGGACAGGGGACCAAGTAGCAATCAGCCCCAGCATTTT. Drawing the rest from reference TRBV5-6 and TRBJ1-5, the complete variable domain is DAGVTQSPTHLIKTRGQQVTLRCSPKSGHDTVSWYQQALGQGPQFIFQYYEEEERQRGNFPDRFSGHQFPNYSSELNVNALLLGDSALYLCASSLLRDRGPSSNQPQHFGDGTRLSIL.

Only a few counts were recorded for this clone. The gene calls are TRBV30 and TRBJ1-4; D call uncertain. The CDR3 contains 12 residues. Trimming took 0 bases from V and 6 from J, leaving 5 bases between them. CDR1 is GTSNPN and CDR2 is SVGIG in the germline V gene (reference sequence). CDR3 coding DNA: TGTGCCTGGAGTGTACAAGATGAAAAACTGTTTTTT. As protein: CAWSVQDEKLFF.